One sample yielded the 13 T cell receptor beta chains listed below, sequenced in a study of control samples from healthy donors and cancer patients (dated by TCRdb to between 2020 and 2021). Library preparation employed the immunoSEQ multiplex PCR assay. Sourced from immuneACCESS, this table was stored by TCRdb with only in-frame sequences that have V and J called. A share of the clones is absent; for the studies checked, an unresolved V gene accounts for under half, and the remainder has no known explanation. Counted in this sample were 150,000 to 200,000 clones; roughly 92% of them appeared once. The leading ten clones occupy approximately 1.5% of the sample. Sequencing used blood. These receptors were collected from a man aged 30 to 39 in good health.

The gene calls are TRBV4-1 and TRBJ2-7; no firm D call. V lost 0 bases and J lost 6, with 12 bases in between. There are 14 residues in the CDR3. Germline values: CDR1 MGHRA, CDR2 YSYEKL. CDR3 amino acids: CASSQDLLRSEQYF. The CDR3 bases are TGCGCCAGCAGCCAAGATCTACTAAGAAGCGAGCAGTACTTC.

This chain joins TRBV20-1 and TRBJ2-7, with no clear D. The germline gives CDR1 DFQATT, CDR2 SNEGSKA (reference sequence). V lost 6 bases to trimming and J lost 3 bases, with 9 bases between them. This CDR3 spans 11 amino acids. The CDR3: CSARSIYEQYF. CDR3 DNA sequence: TGCAGTGCCCGGTCCATCTACGAGCAGTACTTC.

The chain recombines TRBV27 with TRBJ1-6; a weak D match, TRBD1 (5 bases). Germline assignment: CDR1 MNHEY and CDR2 SMNVEV (reference sequence). Trimming cost V 1 base and J 3 bases, with 16 bases left between them. CDR3 length equals 18 residues. In DNA form, the CDR3 reads TGTGCCAGCAGTTTATTTCCCCAGCAGGGTAACTATAATTCACCCCTCCACTTT. This codes for CASSLFPQQGNYNSPLHF.

The CDR3 DNA reads as TGTGCCATCAGCAAGACTAGCGGGGATCGGAATGAGCAGTTCTTC. Its protein is CAISKTSGDRNEQFF. The genes are TRBV10-3 and TRBJ2-1; 11 bases agree with TRBD2. Germline lookup yields CDR1 ENHRY and CDR2 SYGVKD. V was pared by 6 bases and J by 7 bases, with 8 bases of the junction left unmatched. The CDR3 extends over 15 amino acids.

The chain has TRBV28 and TRBJ1-5, with a tentative D call TRBD1 (5 bases). The germline V gene encodes CDR1 MDHEN and CDR2 SYDVKM. This CDR3 contains 16 residues. V lost 6 bases, J lost 7 bases, and 22 bases lay in between. CDR3 in amino acids: CASRSLPGTARQPQHF. As DNA, the CDR3 is TGTGCCAGCAGGTCGTTACCCGGGACTGCACGACAGCCCCAGCATTTT.

This sequence joins TRBV2 and TRBJ1-5, with TRBD1 identical over 7 bases. Germline CDR1 and CDR2: SNHLY and FYNNEI. Germline trimming cut 6 bases from V and 3 bases from J; bases unmatched to any gene: 5. CDR3 size: 14 residues. The DNA of the CDR3 is TGTGCCAGCAGCCGGGACAGTGTCAATCAGCCCCAGCATTTT. Protein sequence: CASSRDSVNQPQHF.

This chain links TRBV5-4 with TRBJ2-1; D gene unclear. The CDR3 contains 14 residues. Trimming pared 1 base from V and 8 bases from J, leaving 13 bases between. Germline lookup yields CDR1 SGHNT and CDR2 YYREEE (reference sequence). The CDR3 nucleotides read TGTGCCAGCAGCTTGACGCCTGATCGCTATGAGCAGTTCTTC. This sequence encodes CASSLTPDRYEQFF.

V and J are TRBV27 and TRBJ1-2; D is undetermined. Germline lookup yields CDR1 MNHEY and CDR2 SMNVEV (reference sequence). The CDR3 is 17 residues long. V was shortened by 1 base and J by 0 bases, with 15 bases between the two germline ends. Here the CDR3 reads CASSLFGPSGANYGYTF. The CDR3 nucleotides are TGTGCCAGCAGTTTATTTGGCCCCTCGGGAGCTAACTATGGCTACACCTTC.

The rearrangement links TRBV5-8 to TRBJ2-3; D gene ambiguous. The germline V gene encodes CDR1 SGHTS and CDR2 YDEGEE. V was pared by 2 bases and J by 3 bases, with 7 bases between. The CDR3 contains 13 residues. CDR3 loop: CASSLGFTDTQYF. The CDR3 DNA reads TGTGCCAGCAGCTTAGGGTTTACAGATACGCAGTATTTT.

This sequence joins TRBV21-1 and TRBJ1-2; the table's D call, TRBD1, has no DNA check behind it. TRBV21-1 is flagged as a pseudogene. The CDR3 runs to 17 residues. This CDR3 reads CASSKGGTGGKDYGYTF. The CDR3 nucleotides read TGTGCCAGCAGCAAAGGCGGGACAGGGGGCAAAGACTATGGCTACACCTTC.

This rearrangement joins TRBV2 to TRBJ2-7, with TRBD1 identical over 10 bases. In germline, CDR1 is SNHLY, CDR2 FYNNEI. The CDR3 runs to 13 residues. The trim removed 8 bases at V and 4 bases at J, leaving 5 bases unmatched. The CDR3 region has the DNA TGTGCCAGCTCCCCGGACAGGGGGTACGAGCAGTACTTC. Encoded protein: CASSPDRGYEQYF. Variable domain in full (rest from reference TRBV2 and TRBJ2-7): EPEVTQTPSHQVTQMGQEVILRCVPISNHLYFYWYRQILGQKVEFLVSFYNNEISEKSEIFDDQFSVERPDGSNFTLKIRSTKLEDSAMYFCASSPDRGYEQYFGPGTRLTVT.

The genes are TRBV12-3 or TRBV12-4 and TRBJ1-4; D unresolved. Deletions cut 10 bases from V and 4 bases from J, with 10 bases between. The CDR3 has 12 residues. CDR3 DNA: TGTGCCACCAAAAGACTTAATGAAAAACTGTTTTTT. Its protein is CATKRLNEKLFF.

The V call is TRBV12-3 or TRBV12-4, the J call TRBJ2-5; D uncertain. CDR3 length: 13 residues. Trimming took off 5 bases at V and 5 bases at J, with 12 bases between the two ends. The CDR3 DNA follows: TGTGCCAGCAGTCTCGATGGGCCGGAGACCCAGTACTTC. Residues: CASSLDGPETQYF.